This entry concerns a single T cell receptor (beta chain). This sample was taken from a study of blood T cell repertoires in COVID-19. CDR1 and CDR2 (germline): SNHLY, FYNNEI. This CDR3 comprises 15 residues. Trimming removed 6 bases at V and 3 bases at J, with 14 bases between. Profiling relied on immunoSEQ multiplex PCR, and the TCRdb table lists in-frame clones only, not all of them. The sample shows under 200,000 clones, under 90% of them seen only once. The chain links TRBV2 to TRBJ2-2; a weak D match, TRBD2 (7 bases). Sequencing was performed on PBMCs or T cells enriched from blood (not recorded which). The clonotype was recovered from a man aged 60-69 years who had recovered from COVID-19. The CDR3 is CASSAWEGDTGELFF. For the CDR3, the DNA is TGTGCCAGCAGCGCTTGGGAGGGGGACACCGGGGAGCTGTTTTTT.